This T cell receptor (beta chain) stems from a study of T cell clonotyping in hematopoietic cell transplantation. Study-level points and caveats: Cells were unsorted, so CD4 and CD8 contributions were not separated. Few recipient clonotypes overlapped donors; over 95% were de novo at given depth. Recipient TCR diversity dropped after transplant; expanded clonotypes rose from day 30 to 180.

The CDR3 contains 16 residues. V was trimmed by 0 bases and J by 4 bases, leaving 16 bases between them. Per the germline V gene, CDR1 is SGHRS and CDR2 is YFSETQ. Libraries were prepared by immunoSEQ multiplex PCR; TCRdb keeps only in-frame clonotypes and omits some of them. The profile shows tens of thousands of clones, roughly 91% of them singletons. A remark on this clone: The antigen is undetermined.

The sample's time point: recipient sample about 28 days before transplant, after cytoreduction. Recipients were bled about 28 days pretransplant and at posttransplant days 30, 100, 180. The chain uses TRBV5-1 and TRBJ2-5; tentatively, D is TRBD1 (6 bases). This sample comprised peripheral blood mononuclear cells, obtained before stem cell transplant. This sequence was found in a man between 50 and 59 years old with acute myeloid leukemia. Some clones in this sample may be carry-over from other donors' samples. The CDR3 spells CASSLEGTLGRETQYF. The CDR3 DNA follows: TGCGCCAGCAGCTTGGAGGGGACACTAGGCCGAGAGACCCAGTACTTC. Drawing the rest from reference TRBV5-1 and TRBJ2-5, the complete variable domain is KAGVTQTPRYLIKTRGQQVTLSCSPISGHRSVSWYQQTPGQGLQFLFEYFSETQRNKGNFPGRFSGRQFSNSRSEMNVSTLELGDSALYLCASSLEGTLGRETQYFGPGTRLLVL.